This TCR beta chain is from a study of T cell changes during pregnancy in multiple sclerosis. CDR1 is SEHNR and CDR2 is FQNEAQ in the germline V gene (reference sequence). V lost 3 bases to trimming and J lost 0 bases, with 3 bases between them. This CDR3 is 13 amino acids long. Sequencing used immunoSEQ multiplex PCR; TCRdb keeps in-frame clones, though not all of them. The sample yields about 100,000 clones, roughly 90% seen once. Specimen: peripheral blood, collected in the third trimester of pregnancy. V usage is TRBV7-9 and J usage is TRBJ1-5; D uncertain. This sequence was found in a female donor in good health, enrolled as a control in a pregnancy study. CDR3 sequence: CASSFYSNQPQHF. For the CDR3, the DNA is TGTGCCAGCAGCTTCTATAGCAATCAGCCCCAGCATTTT.